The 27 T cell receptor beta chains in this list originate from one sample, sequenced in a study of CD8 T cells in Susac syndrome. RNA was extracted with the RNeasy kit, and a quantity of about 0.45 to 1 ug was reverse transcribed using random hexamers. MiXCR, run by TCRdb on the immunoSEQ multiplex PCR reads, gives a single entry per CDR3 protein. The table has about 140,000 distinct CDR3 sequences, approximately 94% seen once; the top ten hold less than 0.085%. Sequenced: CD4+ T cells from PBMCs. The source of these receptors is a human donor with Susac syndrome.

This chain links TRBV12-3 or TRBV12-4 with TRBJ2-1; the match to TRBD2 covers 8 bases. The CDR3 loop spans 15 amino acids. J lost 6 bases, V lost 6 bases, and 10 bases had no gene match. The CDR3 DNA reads TGTGCCAGCAGCCCCGGGGGGGTATGGGGCAATGAGCAGTTCTTC. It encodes CASSPGGVWGNEQFF.

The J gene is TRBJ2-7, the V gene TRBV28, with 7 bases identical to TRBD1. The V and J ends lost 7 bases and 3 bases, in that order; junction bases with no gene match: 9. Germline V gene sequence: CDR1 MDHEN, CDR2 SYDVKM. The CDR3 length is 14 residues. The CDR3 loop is CASTEEGGYYEQYF. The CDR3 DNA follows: TGTGCCAGCACCGAGGAAGGGGGCTACTACGAGCAGTACTTC.

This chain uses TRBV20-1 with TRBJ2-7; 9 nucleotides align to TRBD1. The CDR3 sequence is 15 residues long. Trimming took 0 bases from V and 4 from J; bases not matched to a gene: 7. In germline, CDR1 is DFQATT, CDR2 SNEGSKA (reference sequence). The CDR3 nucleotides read TGCAGTGCTAGAGACCGAGGACAGGGGTGGTACGAGCAGTACTTC. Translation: CSARDRGQGWYEQYF.

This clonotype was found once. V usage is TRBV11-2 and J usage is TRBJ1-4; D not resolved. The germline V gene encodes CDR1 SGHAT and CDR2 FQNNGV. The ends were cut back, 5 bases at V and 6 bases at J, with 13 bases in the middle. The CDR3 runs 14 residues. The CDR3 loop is CASSDMRVDEKLFF. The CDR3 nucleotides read TGTGCCAGCAGCGACATGCGGGTCGATGAAAAACTGTTTTTT.

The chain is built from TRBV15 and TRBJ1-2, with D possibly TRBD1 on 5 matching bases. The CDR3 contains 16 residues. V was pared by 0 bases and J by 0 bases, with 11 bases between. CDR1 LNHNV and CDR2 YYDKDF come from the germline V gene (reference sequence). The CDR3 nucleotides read TGTGCCACCAGCAGAGATTCCAGGGCCCCTAACTATGGCTACACCTTC. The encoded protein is CATSRDSRAPNYGYTF.

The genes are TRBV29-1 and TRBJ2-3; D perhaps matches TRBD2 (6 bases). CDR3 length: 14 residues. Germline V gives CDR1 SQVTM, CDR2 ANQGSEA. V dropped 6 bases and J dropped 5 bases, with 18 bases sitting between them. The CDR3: CSVAAGGNRDTQYF. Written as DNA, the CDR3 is TGCAGCGTCGCGGCCGGGGGAAATCGAGATACGCAGTATTTT.

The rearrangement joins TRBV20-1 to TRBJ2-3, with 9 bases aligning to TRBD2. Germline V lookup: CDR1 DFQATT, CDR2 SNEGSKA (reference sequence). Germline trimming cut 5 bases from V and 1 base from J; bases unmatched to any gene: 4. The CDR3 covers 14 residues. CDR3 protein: CSAFQREGTDTQYF. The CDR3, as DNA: TGCAGTGCTTTCCAGCGGGAGGGCACAGATACGCAGTATTTT.

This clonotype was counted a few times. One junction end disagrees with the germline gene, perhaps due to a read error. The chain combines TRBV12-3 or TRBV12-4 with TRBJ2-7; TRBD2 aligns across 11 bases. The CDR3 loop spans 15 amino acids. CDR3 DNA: TGTGCCAGCAGTTCCCTAGCGGGGGGATCCTACGAGCAGTATTTC. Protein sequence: CASSSLAGGSYEQYF.

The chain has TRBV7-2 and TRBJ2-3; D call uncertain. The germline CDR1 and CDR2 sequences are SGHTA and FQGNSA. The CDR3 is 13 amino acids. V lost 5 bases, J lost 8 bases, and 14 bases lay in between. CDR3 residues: CASSTLGPGTQYF. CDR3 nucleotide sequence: TGTGCCAGCAGCACGCTAGGTCCCGGTACGCAGTATTTT. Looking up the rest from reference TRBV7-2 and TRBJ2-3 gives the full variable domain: GAGVSQSPSNKVTEKGKDVELRCDPISGHTALYWYRQSLGQGLEFLIYFQGNSAPDKSGLPSDRFSAERTGGSVSTLTIQRTQQEDSAVYLCASSTLGPGTQYFGPGTRLTVL.

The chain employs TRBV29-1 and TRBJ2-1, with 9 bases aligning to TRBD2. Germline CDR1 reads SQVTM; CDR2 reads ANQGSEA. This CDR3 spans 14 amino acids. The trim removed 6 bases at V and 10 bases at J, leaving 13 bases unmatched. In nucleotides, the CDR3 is TGCAGCGTCCCTAGCGGGATCCTAACGGGCGAGCAGTTCTTC. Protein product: CSVPSGILTGEQFF.

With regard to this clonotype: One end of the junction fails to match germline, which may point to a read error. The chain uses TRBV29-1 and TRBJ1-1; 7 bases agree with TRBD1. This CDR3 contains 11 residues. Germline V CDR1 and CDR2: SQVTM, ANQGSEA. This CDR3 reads CSFEGAAEAFF. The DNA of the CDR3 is TGCAGCTTTGAGGGGGCAGCAGAAGCTTTCTTT.

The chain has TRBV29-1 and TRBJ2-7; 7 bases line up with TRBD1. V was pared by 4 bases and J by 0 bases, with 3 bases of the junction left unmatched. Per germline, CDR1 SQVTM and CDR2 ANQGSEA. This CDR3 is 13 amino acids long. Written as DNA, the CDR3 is TGCAGCGTTGGACAGGGTAGCTCCTACGAGCAGTACTTC. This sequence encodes CSVGQGSSYEQYF.

CDR3 residues: CASSPDQRITENGYTF. DNA of the CDR3: TGTGCCAGCAGCCCCGACCAGAGAATTACAGAGAATGGCTACACCTTC. The chain carries TRBV5-4 and TRBJ1-2, with D unclear. The germline CDR1 and CDR2 sequences are SGHNT and YYREEE (reference sequence). The CDR3 spans 16 residues. V lost 4 bases and J 6 bases, leaving 22 bases between the germline ends.

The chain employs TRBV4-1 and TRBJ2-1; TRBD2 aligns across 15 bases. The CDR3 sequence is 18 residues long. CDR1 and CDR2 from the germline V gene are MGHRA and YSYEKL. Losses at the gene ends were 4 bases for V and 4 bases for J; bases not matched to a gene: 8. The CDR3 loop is CASSPRVGTSGRYNEQFF. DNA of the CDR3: TGCGCCAGCAGCCCGAGAGTCGGGACTAGCGGGAGGTACAATGAGCAGTTCTTC.

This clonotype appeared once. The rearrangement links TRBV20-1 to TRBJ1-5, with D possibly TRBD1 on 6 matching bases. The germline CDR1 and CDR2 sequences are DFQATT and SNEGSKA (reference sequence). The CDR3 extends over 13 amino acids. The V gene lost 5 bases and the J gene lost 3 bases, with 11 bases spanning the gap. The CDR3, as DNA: TGCAGTGCTCCCTACAGGGCCAATCAGCCCCAGCATTTT. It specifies CSAPYRANQPQHF.

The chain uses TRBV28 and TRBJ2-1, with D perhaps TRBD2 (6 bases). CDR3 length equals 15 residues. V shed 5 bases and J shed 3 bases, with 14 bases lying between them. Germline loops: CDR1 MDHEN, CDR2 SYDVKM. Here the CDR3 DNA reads TGTGCCAGCAGTCCCACCGGGACTTACTACAATGAGCAGTTCTTC. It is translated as CASSPTGTYYNEQFF.

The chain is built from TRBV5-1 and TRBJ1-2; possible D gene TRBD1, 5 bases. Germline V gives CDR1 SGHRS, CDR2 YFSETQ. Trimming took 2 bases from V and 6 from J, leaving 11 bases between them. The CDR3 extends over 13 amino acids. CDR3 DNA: TGCGCCAGCAGCTTTGGGGCCGGGGATGGCTACACCTTC. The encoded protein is CASSFGAGDGYTF.

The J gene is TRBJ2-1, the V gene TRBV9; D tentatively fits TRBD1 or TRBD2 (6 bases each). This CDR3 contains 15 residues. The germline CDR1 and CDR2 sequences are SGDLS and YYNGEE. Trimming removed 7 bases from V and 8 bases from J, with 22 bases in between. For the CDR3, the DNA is TGTGCCAGCTCAAACGGGGCGGGATACAGGGATGAGCAGTTCTTC. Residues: CASSNGAGYRDEQFF.

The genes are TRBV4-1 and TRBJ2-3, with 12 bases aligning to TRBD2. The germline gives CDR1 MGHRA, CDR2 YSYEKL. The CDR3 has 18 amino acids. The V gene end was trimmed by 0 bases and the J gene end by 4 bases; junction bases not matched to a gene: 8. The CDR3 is CASSQDWTSGAVPDTQYF. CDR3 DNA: TGCGCCAGCAGCCAAGATTGGACTAGCGGGGCTGTCCCAGATACGCAGTATTTT.

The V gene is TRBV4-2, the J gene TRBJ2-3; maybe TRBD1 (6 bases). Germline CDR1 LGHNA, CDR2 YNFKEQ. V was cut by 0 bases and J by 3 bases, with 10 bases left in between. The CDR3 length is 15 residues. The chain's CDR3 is CASSQETGYTDTQYF. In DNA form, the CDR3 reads TGTGCCAGCAGCCAAGAAACAGGGTATACAGATACGCAGTATTTT.

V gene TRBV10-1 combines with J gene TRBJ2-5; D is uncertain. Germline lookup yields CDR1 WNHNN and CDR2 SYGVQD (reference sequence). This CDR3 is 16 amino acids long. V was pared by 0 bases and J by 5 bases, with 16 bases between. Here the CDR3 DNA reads TGCGCCAGCAGTGAGTCGACGCTTGGGTTGCTGGAGACCCAGTACTTC. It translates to CASSESTLGLLETQYF.

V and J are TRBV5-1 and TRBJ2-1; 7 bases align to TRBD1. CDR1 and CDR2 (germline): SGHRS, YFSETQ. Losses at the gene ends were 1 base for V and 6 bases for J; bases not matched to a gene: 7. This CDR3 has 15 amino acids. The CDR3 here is CASSLRQGLANEQFF. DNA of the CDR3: TGCGCCAGCAGCTTGCGACAGGGCTTAGCCAATGAGCAGTTCTTC. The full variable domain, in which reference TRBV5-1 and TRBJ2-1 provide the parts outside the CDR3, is KAGVTQTPRYLIKTRGQQVTLSCSPISGHRSVSWYQQTPGQGLQFLFEYFSETQRNKGNFPGRFSGRQFSNSRSEMNVSTLELGDSALYLCASSLRQGLANEQFFGPGTRLTVL.

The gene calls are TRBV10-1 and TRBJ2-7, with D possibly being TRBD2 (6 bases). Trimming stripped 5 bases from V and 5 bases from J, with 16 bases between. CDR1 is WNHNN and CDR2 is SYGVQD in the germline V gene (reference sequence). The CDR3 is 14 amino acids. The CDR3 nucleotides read TGCGCCAGCAGTAGAGGAGGGAGTCGTGACGAGCAGTACTTC. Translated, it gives CASSRGGSRDEQYF.

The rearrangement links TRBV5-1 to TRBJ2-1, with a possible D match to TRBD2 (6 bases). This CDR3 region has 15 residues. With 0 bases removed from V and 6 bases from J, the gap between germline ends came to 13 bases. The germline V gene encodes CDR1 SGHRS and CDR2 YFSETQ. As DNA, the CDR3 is TGCGCCAGCAGCTTGGATTTTAGCGGAGTCAATGAGCAGTTCTTC. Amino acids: CASSLDFSGVNEQFF.

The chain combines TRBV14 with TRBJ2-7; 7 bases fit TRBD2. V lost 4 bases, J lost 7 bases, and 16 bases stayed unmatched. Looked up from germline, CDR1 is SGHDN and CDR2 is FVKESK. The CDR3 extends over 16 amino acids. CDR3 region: CASSLLTGAGEGEQYF. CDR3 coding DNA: TGTGCCAGCAGCCTGCTGACCGGTGCGGGAGAGGGTGAGCAGTACTTC. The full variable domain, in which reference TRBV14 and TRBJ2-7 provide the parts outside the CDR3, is EAGVTQFPSHSVIEKGQTVTLRCDPISGHDNLYWYRRVMGKEIKFLLHFVKESKQDESGMPNNRFLAERTGGTYSTLKVQPAELEDSGVYFCASSLLTGAGEGEQYFGPGTRLTVT.

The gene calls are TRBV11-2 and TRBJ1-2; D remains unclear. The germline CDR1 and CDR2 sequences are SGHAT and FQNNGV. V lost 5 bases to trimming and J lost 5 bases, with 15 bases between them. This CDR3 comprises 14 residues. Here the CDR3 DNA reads TGTGCCAGCAGCGCCCTCGACGGGGATTATGGCTACACCTTC. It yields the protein CASSALDGDYGYTF.

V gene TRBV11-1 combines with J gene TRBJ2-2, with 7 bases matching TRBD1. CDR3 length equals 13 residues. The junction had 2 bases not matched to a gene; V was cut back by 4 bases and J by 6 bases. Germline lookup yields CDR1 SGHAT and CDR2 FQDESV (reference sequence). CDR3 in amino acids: CASSWGQSGELFF. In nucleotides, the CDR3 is TGTGCCAGCAGCTGGGGACAGTCCGGGGAGCTGTTTTTT. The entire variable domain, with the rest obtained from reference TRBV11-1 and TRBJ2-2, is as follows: EAEVAQSPRYKITEKSQAVAFWCDPISGHATLYWYRQILGQGPELLVQFQDESVVDDSQLPKDRFSAERLKGVDSTLKIQPAELGDSAMYLCASSWGQSGELFFGEGSRLTVL.